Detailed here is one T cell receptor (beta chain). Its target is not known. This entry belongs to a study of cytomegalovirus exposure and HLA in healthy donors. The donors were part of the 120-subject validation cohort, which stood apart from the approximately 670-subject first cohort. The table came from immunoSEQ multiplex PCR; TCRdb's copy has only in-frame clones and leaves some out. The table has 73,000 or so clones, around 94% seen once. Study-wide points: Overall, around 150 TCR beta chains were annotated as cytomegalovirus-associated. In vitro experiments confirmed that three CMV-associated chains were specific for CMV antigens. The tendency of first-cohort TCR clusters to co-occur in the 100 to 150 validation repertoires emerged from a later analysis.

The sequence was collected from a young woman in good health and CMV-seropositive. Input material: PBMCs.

CDR3 nucleotides: TGTGCCAGCAGTTACTCGGGCCCAATGAACACTGAAGCTTTCTTT. Encoded protein: CASSYSGPMNTEAFF. The rearrangement joins TRBV6-5 to TRBJ1-1, with D hard to call. V was clipped by 0 bases and J by 0 bases, with 8 bases between them. In germline, CDR1 is MNHEY, CDR2 SVGAGI. The CDR3 loop spans 15 amino acids.